This TCR beta chain comes out of a study of blood T cell repertoires in COVID-19. About the research overall: Both acute and convalescent COVID-19 samples were obtained from the United States, Italy and Spain.

As processed by the authors: Estimated nucleated cell counts came from reference gene primer amplification. Here immunoSEQ multiplex PCR was the method, and the copy in TCRdb shows in-frame clones only, minus some. The DNA was the basis for D and trimming; V, J and clone size are from that table. The sample lists over 200,000 clones, over 75% seen once, with 15% to 19% in the top ten. The sample comprised PBMCs or T cells enriched from blood (not recorded which). This receptor was identified in a man aged 18 to 30 who had recovered from COVID-19.

The CDR3 spells CASSLGSSRRGADTQYF. The DNA for the CDR3 is TGTGCCAGCAGTTTGGGGTCCTCAAGGCGGGGGGCAGATACGCAGTATTTT. The chain combines TRBV28 with TRBJ2-3, with 8 bases lining up with TRBD2. This CDR3 is 17 amino acids long. Germline V lookup: CDR1 MDHEN, CDR2 SYDVKM. The V segment lost 3 bases and the J segment 4 bases; nucleotides outside the gene matches: 12.